This T cell receptor beta chain was identified in a study of T cell changes during pregnancy in multiple sclerosis. Germline CDR1 GTSNPN, CDR2 SVGIG (reference sequence). The CDR3 totals 18 residues. The V segment lost 0 bases and the J segment 6 bases; nucleotides outside the gene matches: 13. Some clones are missing from TCRdb's copy, which holds only in-frame ones; the method was immunoSEQ multiplex PCR. The sample holds tens of thousands of clones, about nine tenths seen once. This sample comprised CD4+ T cells from peripheral blood mononuclear cells, obtained in the first trimester of pregnancy. This sequence originates from a female donor with multiple sclerosis, enrolled in a pregnancy study. The rearrangement joins TRBV30 to TRBJ1-6; TRBD1 matches at 8 bases. The CDR3 spells CAWSVAGARGRGNSPLHF. The CDR3 nucleotides are TGTGCCTGGAGTGTAGCCGGGGCCAGGGGGCGAGGTAATTCACCCCTCCACTTT.